This T cell receptor (beta chain) was sequenced during a study of cytomegalovirus exposure and HLA in healthy donors. This PCR relied on a set of 60 Vbeta primers and 13 Jbeta primers. Some clones are missing from TCRdb's copy, which holds only in-frame ones; the method was immunoSEQ multiplex PCR. The table shows 130,000 or so clones, with approximately 74% occurring only once. This CDR3 is 13 amino acids long. Trimming took 6 bases from V and 0 from J, leaving 8 bases between them. The V gene's germline CDR1 is MGHDK and CDR2 SYGVNS. The rearrangement uses TRBV25-1 and TRBJ1-1, with D perhaps matching TRBD1 (5 bases). Sequences were obtained from PBMCs. The TCR was taken from a middle-aged man in good health and CMV-seropositive. CDR3 nucleotide sequence: TGTGCCAGCAGCACAGGCTTGAACACTGAAGCTTTCTTT. As protein: CASSTGLNTEAFF.